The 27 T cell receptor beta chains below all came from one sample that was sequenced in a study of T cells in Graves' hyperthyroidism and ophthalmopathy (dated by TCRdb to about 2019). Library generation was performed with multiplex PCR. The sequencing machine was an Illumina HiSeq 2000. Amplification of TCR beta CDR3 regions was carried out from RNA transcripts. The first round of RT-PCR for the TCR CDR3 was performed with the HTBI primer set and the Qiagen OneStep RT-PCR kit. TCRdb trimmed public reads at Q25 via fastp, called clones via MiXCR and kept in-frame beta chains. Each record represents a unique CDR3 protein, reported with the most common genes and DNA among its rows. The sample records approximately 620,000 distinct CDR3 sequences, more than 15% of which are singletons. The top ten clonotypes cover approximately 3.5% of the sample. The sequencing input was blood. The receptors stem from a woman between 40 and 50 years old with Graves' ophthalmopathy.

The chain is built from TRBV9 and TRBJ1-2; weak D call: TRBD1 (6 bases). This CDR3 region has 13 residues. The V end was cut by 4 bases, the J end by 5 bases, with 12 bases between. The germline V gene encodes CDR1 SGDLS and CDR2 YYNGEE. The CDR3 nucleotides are TGTGCCAGCAGCCCCCCAGGGGCGTATGGCTACACCTTC. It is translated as CASSPPGAYGYTF.

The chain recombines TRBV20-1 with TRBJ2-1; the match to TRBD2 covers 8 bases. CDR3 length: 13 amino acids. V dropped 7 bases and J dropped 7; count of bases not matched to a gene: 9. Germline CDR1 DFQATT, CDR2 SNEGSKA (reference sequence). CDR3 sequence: CSEMRGLGNEQFF. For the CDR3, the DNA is TGCAGTGAAATGCGGGGACTAGGGAATGAGCAGTTCTTC.

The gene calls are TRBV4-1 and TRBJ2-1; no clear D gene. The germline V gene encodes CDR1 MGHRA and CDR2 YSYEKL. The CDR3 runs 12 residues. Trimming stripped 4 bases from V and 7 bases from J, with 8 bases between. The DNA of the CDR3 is TGCGCCAGCAGCCCCAATTGGAATGAGCAGTTCTTC. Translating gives CASSPNWNEQFF.

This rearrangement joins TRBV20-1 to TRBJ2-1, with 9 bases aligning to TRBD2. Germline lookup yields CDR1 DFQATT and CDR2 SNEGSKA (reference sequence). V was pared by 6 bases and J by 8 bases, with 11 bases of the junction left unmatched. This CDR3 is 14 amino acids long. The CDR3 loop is CSAPGVAGAHEQFF. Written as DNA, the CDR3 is TGCAGTGCCCCCGGGGTAGCGGGAGCCCATGAGCAGTTCTTC.

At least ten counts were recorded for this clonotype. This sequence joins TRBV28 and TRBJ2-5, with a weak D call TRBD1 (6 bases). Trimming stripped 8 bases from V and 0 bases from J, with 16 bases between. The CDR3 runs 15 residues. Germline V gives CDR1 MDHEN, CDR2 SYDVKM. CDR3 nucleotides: TGTGCCAGCGCCCCGGCGGACAGCTACCAAGAGACCCAGTACTTC. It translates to CASAPADSYQETQYF.

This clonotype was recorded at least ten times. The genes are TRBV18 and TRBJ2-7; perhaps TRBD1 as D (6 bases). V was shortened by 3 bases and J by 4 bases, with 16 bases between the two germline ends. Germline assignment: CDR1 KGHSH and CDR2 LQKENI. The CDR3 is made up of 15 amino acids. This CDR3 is CASSPQTGPGYEQYF. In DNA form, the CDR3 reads TGTGCCAGCTCACCCCAGACAGGACCAGGATACGAGCAGTACTTC.

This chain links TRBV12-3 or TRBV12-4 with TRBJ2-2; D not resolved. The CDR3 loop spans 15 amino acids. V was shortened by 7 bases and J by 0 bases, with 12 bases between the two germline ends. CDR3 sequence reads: CASMSTRTNTGELFF. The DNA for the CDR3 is TGTGCCAGCATGAGTACCAGGACGAACACCGGGGAGCTGTTTTTT.

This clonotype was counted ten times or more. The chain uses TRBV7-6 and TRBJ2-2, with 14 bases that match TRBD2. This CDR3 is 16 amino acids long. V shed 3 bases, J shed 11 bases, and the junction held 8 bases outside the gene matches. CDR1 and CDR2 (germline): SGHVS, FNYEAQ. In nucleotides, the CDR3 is TGTGCCAGCAGCTTCGGTCCCGGGACTAGCGGGAGTGAGCTGTTTTTT. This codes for CASSFGPGTSGSELFF.

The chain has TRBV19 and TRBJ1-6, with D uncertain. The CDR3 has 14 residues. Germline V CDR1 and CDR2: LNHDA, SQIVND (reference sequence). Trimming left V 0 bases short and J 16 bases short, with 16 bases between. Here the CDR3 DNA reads TGTGCCAGTAGTATAGAGACCGGGCTCTCGGGTCTCCACTTT. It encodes CASSIETGLSGLHF.

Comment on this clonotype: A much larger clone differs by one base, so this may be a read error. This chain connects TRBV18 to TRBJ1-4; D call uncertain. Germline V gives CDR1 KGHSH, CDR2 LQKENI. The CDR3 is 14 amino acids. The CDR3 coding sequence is TGTGCCAGCTCACCAAAGCAAACTAATGAAAAACCGTTTTTT. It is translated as CASSPKQTNEKPFF.

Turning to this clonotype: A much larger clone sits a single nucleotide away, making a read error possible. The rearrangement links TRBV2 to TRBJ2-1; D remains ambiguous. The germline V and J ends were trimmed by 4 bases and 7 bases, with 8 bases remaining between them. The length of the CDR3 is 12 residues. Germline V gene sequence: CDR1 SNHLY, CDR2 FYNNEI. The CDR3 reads CASSAILNEQFF. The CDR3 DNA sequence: TGTGCCAGCAGTGCGATACTAAATGAGCAGTTCTTC. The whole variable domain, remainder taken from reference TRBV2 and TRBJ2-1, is EPEVTQTPSHQVTQMGQEVILRCVPISNHLYFYWYRQILGQKVEFLVSFYNNEISEKSEIFDDQFSVERPDGSNFTLKIRSTKLEDSAMYFCASSAILNEQFFGPGTRLTVL.

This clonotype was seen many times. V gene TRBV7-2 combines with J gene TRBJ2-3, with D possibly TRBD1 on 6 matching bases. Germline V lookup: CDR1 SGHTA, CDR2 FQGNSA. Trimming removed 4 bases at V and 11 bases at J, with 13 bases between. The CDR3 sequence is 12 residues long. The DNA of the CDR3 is TGTGCCAGCAGCTCGACAGGACTTGGGCAGTATTTT. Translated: CASSSTGLGQYF.

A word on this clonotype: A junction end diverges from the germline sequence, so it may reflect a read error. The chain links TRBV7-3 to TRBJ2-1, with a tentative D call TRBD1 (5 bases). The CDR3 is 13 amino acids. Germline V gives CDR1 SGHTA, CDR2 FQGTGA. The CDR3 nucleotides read TGTGCCCGCAGCCAGGGTGACTACAATGAGCAGTTCTTC. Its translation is CARSQGDYNEQFF.

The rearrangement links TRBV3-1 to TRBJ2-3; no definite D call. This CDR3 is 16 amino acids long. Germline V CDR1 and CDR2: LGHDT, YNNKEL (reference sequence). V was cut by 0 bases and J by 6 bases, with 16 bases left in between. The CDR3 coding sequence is TGTGCCAGCAGCCAAGAGTGGTGGCTGGACGGGGATACGCAGTATTTT. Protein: CASSQEWWLDGDTQYF.

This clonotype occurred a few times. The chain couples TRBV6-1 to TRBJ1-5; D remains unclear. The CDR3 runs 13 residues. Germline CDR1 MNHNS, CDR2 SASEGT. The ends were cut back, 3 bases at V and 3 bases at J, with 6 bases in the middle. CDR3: CASSETANQPQHF. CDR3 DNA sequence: TGTGCCAGCAGTGAGACGGCCAATCAGCCCCAGCATTTT.

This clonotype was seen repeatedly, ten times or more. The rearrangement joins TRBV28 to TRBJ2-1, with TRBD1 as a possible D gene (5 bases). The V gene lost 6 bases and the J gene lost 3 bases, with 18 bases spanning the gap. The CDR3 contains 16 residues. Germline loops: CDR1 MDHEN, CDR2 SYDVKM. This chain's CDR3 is CASSPAQGLDYNEQFF. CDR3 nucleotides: TGTGCCAGCAGCCCGGCCCAGGGATTGGACTACAATGAGCAGTTCTTC.

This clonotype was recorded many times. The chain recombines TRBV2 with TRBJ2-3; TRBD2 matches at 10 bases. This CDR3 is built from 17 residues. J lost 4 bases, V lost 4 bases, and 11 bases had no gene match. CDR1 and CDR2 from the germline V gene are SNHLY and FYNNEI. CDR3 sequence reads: CASSAWGSGRIADTQYF. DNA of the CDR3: TGTGCCAGCAGTGCGTGGGGTAGCGGGAGGATCGCAGATACGCAGTATTTT. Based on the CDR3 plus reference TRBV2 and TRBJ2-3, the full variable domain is EPEVTQTPSHQVTQMGQEVILRCVPISNHLYFYWYRQILGQKVEFLVSFYNNEISEKSEIFDDQFSVERPDGSNFTLKIRSTKLEDSAMYFCASSAWGSGRIADTQYFGPGTRLTVL.

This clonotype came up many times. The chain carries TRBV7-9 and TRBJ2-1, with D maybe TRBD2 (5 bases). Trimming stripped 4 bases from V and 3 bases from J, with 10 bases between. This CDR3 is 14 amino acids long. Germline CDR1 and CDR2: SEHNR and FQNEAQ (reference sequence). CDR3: CASSSPSGYNEQFF. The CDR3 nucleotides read TGTGCCAGCAGCTCACCGAGCGGCTACAATGAGCAGTTCTTC.

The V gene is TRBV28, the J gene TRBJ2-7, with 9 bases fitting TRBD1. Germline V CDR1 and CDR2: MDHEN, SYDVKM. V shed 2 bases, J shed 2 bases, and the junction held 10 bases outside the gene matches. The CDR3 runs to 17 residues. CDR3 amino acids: CASSLRDREFPAYEQYF. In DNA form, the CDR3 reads TGTGCCAGCAGTTTACGGGACAGGGAGTTTCCCGCCTACGAGCAGTACTTC.

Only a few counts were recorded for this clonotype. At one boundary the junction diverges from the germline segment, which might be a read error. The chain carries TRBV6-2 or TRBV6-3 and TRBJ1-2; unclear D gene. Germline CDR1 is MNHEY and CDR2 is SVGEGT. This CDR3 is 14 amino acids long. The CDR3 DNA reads TGTGCCAGCAGTGACTCCCCTCAGGTCTATGGCTACACCTTC. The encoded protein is CASSDSPQVYGYTF.

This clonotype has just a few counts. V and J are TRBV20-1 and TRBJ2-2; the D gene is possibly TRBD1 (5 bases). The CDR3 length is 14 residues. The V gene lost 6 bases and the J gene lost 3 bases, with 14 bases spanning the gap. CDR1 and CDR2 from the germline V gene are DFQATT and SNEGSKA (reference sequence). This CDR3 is CSAPHTGYTGELFF. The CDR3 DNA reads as TGCAGTGCCCCCCATACAGGATACACCGGGGAGCTGTTTTTT.

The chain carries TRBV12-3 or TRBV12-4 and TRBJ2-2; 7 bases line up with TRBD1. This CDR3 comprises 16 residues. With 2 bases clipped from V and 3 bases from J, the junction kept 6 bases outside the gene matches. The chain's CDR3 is CASSLRGPPDTGELFF. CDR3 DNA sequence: TGTGCCAGCAGTTTAAGGGGGCCCCCCGACACCGGGGAGCTGTTTTTT.

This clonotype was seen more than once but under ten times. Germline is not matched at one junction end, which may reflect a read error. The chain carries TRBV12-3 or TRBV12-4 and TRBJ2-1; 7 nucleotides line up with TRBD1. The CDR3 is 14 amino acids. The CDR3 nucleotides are TGTGCCAGCAATTTAGGGGCAGGGGGAAATGAGCAGTTCTTC. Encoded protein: CASNLGAGGNEQFF.

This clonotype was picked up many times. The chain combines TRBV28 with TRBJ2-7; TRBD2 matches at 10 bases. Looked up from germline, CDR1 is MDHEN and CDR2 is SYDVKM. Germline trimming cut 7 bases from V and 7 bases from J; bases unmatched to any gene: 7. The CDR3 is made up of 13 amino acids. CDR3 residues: CASTSGSSGEQYF. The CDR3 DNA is TGTGCCAGCACTAGCGGGAGCTCGGGGGAGCAGTACTTC.

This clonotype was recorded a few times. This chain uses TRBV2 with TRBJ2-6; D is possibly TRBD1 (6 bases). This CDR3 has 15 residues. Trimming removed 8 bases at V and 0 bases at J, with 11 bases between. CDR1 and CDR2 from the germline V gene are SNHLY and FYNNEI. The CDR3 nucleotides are TGTGCCAGCCTTGGGGGCGACTCTGGGGCCAACGTCCTGACTTTC. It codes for CASLGGDSGANVLTF.

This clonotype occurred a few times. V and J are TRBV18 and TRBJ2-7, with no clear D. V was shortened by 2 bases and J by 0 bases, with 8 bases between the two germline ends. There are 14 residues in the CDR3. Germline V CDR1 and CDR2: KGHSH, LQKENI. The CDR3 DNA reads TGTGCCAGCTCACCAACTTTTAACTCCTACGAGCAGTACTTC. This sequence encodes CASSPTFNSYEQYF.

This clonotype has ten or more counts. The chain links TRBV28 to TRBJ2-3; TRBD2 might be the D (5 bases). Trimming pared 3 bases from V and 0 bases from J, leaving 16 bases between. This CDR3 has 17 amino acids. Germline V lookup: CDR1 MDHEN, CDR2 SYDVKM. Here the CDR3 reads CASSLGPRVGSTDTQYF. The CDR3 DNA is TGTGCCAGCAGTTTGGGTCCGCGGGTAGGGAGCACAGATACGCAGTATTTT.